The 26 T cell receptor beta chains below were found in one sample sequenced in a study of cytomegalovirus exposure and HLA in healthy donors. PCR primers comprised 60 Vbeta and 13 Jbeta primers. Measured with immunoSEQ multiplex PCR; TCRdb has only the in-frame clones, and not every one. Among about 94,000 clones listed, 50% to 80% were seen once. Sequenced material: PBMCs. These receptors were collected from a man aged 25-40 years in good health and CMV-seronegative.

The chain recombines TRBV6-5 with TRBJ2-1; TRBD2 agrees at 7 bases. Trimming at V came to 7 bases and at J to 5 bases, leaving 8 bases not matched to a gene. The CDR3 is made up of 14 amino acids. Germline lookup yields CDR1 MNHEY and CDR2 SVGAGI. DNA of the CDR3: TGTGCCAGCACCTCCGGGACTACTCACAATGAGCAGTTCTTC. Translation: CASTSGTTHNEQFF.

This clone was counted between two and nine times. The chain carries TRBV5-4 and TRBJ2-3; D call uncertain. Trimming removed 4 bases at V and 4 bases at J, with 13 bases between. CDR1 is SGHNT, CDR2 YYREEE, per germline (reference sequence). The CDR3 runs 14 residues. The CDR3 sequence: CASSGGPRADTQYF. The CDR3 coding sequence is TGTGCCAGCAGCGGCGGCCCTCGCGCAGATACGCAGTATTTT. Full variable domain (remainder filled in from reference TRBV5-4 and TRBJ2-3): ETGVTQSPTHLIKTRGQQVTLRCSSQSGHNTVSWYQQALGQGPQFIFQYYREEENGRGNFPPRFSGLQFPNYSSELNVNALELDDSALYLCASSGGPRADTQYFGPGTRLTVL.

As DNA, the CDR3 is TGTGCCAGCAGTTTACTAGCAGGTCTCTACGAGCAGTACTTC. As protein: CASSLLAGLYEQYF. The chain joins TRBV27 to TRBJ2-7; weak D call: TRBD2 (5 bases). Germline loops: CDR1 MNHEY, CDR2 SMNVEV (reference sequence). This CDR3 comprises 14 residues. V lost 2 bases, J lost 3 bases, and 11 bases lay in between.

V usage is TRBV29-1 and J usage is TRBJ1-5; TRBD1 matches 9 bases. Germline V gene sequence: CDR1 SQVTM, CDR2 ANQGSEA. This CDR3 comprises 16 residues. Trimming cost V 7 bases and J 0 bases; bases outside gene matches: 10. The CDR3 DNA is TGCAGCGGGTGGGACAGGGAGATTTATAGCAATCAGCCCCAGCATTTT. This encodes CSGWDREIYSNQPQHF.

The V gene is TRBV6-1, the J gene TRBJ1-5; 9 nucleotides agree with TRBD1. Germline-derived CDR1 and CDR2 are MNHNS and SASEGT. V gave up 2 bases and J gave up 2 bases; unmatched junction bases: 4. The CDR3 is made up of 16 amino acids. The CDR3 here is CASSEPWTGGNQPQHF. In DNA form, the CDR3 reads TGTGCCAGCAGTGAACCGTGGACAGGGGGCAATCAGCCCCAGCATTTT.

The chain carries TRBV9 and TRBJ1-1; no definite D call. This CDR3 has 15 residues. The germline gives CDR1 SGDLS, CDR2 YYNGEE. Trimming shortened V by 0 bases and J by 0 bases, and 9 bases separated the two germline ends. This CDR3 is CASSVGPGVNTEAFF. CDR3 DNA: TGTGCCAGCAGCGTAGGTCCAGGCGTGAACACTGAAGCTTTCTTT.

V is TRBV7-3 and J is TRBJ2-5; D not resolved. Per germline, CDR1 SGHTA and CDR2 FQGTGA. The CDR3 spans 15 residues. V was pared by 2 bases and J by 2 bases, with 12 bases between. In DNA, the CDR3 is TGTGCCAGCAGCTTATCGGCAGGCCTACAAGAGACCCAGTACTTC. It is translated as CASSLSAGLQETQYF.

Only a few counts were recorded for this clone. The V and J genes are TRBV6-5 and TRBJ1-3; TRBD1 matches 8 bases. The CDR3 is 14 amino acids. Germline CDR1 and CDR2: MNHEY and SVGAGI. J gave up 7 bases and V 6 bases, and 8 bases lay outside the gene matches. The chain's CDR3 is CASRRQGNRNTIYF. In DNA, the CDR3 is TGTGCCAGCAGACGACAGGGGAATCGGAACACCATATATTTT.

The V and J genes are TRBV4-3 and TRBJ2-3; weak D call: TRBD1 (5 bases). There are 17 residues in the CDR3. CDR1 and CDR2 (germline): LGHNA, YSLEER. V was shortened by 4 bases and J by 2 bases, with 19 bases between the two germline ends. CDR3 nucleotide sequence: TGCGCCAGCAGCCGCTCGCAAGAAGGGGTAAACACAGATACGCAGTATTTT. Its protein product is CASSRSQEGVNTDTQYF.

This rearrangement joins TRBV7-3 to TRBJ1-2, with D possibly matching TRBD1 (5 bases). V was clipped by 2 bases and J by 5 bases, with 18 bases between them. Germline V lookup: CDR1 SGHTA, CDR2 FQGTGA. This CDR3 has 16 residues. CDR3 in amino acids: CASSLAVSAGGYGYTF. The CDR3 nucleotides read TGTGCCAGCAGCTTAGCCGTTTCCGCCGGGGGGTATGGCTACACCTTC.

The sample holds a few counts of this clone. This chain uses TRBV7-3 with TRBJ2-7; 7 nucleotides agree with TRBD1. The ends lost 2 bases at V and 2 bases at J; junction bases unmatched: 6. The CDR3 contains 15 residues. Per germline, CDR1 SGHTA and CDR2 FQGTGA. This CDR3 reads CASSLQGEGAYEQYF. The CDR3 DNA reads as TGTGCCAGCAGCTTACAGGGGGAAGGAGCCTACGAGCAGTACTTC.

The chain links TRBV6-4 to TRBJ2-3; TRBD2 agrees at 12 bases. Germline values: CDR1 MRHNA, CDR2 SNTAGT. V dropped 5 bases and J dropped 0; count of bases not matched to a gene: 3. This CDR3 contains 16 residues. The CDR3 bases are TGTGCCAGCAGTCTCACTAGCGGGGGGAGCACAGATACGCAGTATTTT. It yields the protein CASSLTSGGSTDTQYF.

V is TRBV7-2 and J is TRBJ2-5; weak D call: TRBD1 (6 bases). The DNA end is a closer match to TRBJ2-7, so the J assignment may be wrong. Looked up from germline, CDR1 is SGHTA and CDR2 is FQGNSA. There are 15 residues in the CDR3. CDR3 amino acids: CASSLSHTGSAEQYF. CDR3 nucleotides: TGTGCCAGCAGCTTGAGTCACACAGGGTCGGCCGAGCAGTACTTC.

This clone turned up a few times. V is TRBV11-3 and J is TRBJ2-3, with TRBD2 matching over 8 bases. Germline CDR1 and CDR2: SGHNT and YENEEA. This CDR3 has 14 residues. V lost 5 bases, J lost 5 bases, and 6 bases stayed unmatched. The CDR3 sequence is CASSRGGPIDTQYF. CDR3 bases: TGTGCCAGCAGCCGGGGGGGCCCGATAGATACGCAGTATTTT. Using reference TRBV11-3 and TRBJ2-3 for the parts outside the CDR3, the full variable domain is EAGVVQSPRYKIIEKKQPVAFWCNPISGHNTLYWYLQNLGQGPELLIRYENEEAVDDSQLPKDRFSAERLKGVDSTLKIQPAELGDSAVYLCASSRGGPIDTQYFGPGTRLTVL.

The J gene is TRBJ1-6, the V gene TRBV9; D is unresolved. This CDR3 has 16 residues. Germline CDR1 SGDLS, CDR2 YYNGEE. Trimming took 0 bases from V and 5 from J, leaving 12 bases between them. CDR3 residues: CASSVATWADNSPLHF. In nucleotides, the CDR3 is TGTGCCAGCAGCGTAGCTACATGGGCCGATAATTCACCCCTCCACTTT.

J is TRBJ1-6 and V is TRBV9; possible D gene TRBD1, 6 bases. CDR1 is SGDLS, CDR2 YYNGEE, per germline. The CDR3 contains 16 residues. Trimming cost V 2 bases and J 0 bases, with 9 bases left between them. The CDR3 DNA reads TGTGCCAGCAGCGTCCAGGGGAGCTCCTATAATTCACCCCTCCACTTT. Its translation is CASSVQGSSYNSPLHF.

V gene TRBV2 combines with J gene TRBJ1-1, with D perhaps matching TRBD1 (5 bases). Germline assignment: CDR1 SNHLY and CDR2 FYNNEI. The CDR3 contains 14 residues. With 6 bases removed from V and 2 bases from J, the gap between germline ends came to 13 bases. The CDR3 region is CASRNGRDNTEAFF. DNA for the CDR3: TGTGCCAGCAGGAATGGGAGGGACAACACTGAAGCTTTCTTT.

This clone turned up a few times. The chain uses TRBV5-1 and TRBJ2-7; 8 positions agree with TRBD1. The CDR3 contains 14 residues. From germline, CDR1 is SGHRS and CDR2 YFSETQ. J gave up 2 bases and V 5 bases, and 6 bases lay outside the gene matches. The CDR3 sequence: CASSIDRGTYEQYF. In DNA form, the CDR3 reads TGCGCCAGCAGTATCGACAGGGGCACCTACGAGCAGTACTTC.

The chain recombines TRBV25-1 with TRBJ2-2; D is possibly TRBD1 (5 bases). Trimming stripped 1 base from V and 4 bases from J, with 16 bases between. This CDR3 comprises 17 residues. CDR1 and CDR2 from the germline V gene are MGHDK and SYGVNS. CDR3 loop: CASSELGPLGPTGELFF. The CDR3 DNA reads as TGTGCCAGCAGTGAATTGGGGCCCCTCGGGCCCACCGGGGAGCTGTTTTTT.

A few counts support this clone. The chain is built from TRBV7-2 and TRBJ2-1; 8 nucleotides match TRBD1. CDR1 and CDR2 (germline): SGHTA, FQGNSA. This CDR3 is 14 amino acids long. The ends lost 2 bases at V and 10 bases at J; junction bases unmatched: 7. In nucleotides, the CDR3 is TGTGCCAGCAGCTTAAGACAGGGGAGGTTCGAGCAGTTCTTC. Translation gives CASSLRQGRFEQFF.

The CDR3 coding sequence is TGTGCCACACGGGGGGGCCGGATAGATACGCAGTATTTT. Its protein product is CATRGGRIDTQYF. The chain employs TRBV6-4 and TRBJ2-3, with 8 bases matching TRBD2. Per the germline V gene, CDR1 is MRHNA and CDR2 is SNTAGT. The CDR3 is made up of 13 amino acids. J gave up 5 bases and V 10 bases, and 8 bases lay outside the gene matches.

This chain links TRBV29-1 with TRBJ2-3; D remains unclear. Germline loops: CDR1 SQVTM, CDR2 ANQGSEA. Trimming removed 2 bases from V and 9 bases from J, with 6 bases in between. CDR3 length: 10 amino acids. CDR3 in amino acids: CSVESETQYF. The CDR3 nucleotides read TGCAGCGTTGAATCGGAGACGCAGTATTTT.

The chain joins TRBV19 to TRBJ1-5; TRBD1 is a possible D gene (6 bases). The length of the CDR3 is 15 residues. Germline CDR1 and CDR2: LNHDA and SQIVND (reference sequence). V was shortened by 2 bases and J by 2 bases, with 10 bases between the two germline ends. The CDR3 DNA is TGTGCCAGTAGTATAATAGGGGGAGGCAATCAGCCCCAGCATTTT. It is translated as CASSIIGGGNQPQHF. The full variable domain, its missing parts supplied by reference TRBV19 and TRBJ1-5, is DGGITQSPKYLFRKEGQNVTLSCEQNLNHDAMYWYRQDPGQGLRLIYYSQIVNDFQKGDIAEGYSVSREKKESFPLTVTSAQKNPTAFYLCASSIIGGGNQPQHFGDGTRLSIL.

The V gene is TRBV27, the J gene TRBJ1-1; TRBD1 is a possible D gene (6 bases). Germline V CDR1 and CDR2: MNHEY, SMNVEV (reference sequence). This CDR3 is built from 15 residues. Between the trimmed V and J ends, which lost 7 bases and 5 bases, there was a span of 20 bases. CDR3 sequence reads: CASTPRGEAVTEAFF. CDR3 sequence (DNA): TGTGCCAGCACCCCCAGGGGTGAGGCGGTAACTGAAGCTTTCTTT.

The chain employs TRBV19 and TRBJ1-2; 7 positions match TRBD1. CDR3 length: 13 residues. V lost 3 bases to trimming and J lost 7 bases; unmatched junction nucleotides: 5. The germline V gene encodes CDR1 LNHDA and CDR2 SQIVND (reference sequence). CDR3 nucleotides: TGTGCCAGTAGTATCCGGGACAGAGGTGGCTACACCTTC. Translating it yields CASSIRDRGGYTF.

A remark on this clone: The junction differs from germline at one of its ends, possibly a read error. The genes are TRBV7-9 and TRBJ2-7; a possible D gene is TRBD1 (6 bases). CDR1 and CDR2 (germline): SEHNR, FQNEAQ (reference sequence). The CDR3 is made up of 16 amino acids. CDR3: CSSSLASPRGSYEQYF. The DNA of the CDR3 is TGTTCCAGCAGCTTAGCTAGCCCCAGGGGTTCCTACGAGCAGTACTTC.